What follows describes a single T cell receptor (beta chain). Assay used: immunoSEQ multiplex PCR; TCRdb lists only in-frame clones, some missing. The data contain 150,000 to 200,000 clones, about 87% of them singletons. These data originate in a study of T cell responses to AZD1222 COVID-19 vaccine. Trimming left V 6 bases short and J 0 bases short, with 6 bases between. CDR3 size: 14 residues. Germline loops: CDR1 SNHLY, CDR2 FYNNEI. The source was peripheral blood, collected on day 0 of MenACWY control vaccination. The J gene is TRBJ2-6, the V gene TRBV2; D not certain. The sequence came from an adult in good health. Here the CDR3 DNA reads TGTGCCAGCAGCCCTATCTCTGGGGCCAACGTCCTGACTTTC. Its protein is CASSPISGANVLTF. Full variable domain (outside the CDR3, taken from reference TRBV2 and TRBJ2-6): EPEVTQTPSHQVTQMGQEVILRCVPISNHLYFYWYRQILGQKVEFLVSFYNNEISEKSEIFDDQFSVERPDGSNFTLKIRSTKLEDSAMYFCASSPISGANVLTFGAGSRLTVL.